This T cell receptor (beta chain) was observed in a study of T cells in Graves' hyperthyroidism and ophthalmopathy. Study-level findings and limits: Most expanded thyroid clonotypes above 0.001 recurred in blood.

The TCR beta CDR3 regions underwent amplification using RNA transcripts as the source. The HTBI primer set drove a first-round RT-PCR of the TCR CDR3. Via MiXCR, TCRdb re-called the multiplex PCR reads, giving one row per CDR3 protein. The data hold approximately 210,000 distinct CDR3 sequences, with roughly 17% observed a single time. V was cut by 5 bases and J by 8 bases, with 12 bases left in between. Germline V gene sequence: CDR1 LGHDT, CDR2 YNNKEL (reference sequence). The CDR3 length is 13 residues. The diagnoses drew upon clinical symptoms, serum thyroxine and TRAb, thyroid ultrasound and orbital computed tomography. This clonotype came up many times. Its antigen is not known.

The chain uses TRBV3-1 and TRBJ1-4, with D possibly matching TRBD1 (6 bases). Sequenced sample: blood. The TCR was taken from a man in his forties or fifties with Graves' hyperthyroidism. The DNA for the CDR3 is TGTGCCAGCAGCGCCCGGGACATGGAAAAACTGTTTTTT. Amino acids: CASSARDMEKLFF.